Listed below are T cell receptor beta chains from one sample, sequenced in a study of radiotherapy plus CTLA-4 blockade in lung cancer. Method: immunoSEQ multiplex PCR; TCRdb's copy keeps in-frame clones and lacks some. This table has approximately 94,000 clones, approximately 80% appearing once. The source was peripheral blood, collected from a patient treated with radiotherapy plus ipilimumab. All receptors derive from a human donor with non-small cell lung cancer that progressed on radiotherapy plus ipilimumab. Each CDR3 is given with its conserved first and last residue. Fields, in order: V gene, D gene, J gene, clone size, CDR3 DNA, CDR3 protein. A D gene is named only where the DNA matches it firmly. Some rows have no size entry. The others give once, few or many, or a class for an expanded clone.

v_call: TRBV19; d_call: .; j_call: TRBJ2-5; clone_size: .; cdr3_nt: TGTGCCAGTAGTCCGCCGGGAACTAGACAAGAGACCCAGTACTTC; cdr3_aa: CASSPPGTRQETQYF
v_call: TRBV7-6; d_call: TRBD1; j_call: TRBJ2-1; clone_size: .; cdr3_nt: TGTGCCAGCAGCTTAGCGGGACAGGGGTCCTACAATGAGCAGTTCTTC; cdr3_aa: CASSLAGQGSYNEQFF
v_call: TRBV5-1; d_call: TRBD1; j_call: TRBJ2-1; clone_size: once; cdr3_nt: TGCGCCAGCAGCCGCGCGACAGGGGGATACAATGAGCAGTTCTTC; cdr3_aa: CASSRATGGYNEQFF
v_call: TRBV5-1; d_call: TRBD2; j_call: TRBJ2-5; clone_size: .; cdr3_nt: TGCGCCAGCAGCAAGGGACTAGCGGGGAGAAGTCAAGAGACCCAGTACTTC; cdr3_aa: CASSKGLAGRSQETQYF
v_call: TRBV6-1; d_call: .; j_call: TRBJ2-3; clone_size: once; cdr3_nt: TGTGCCAGCAGTGGGACTTACACAGATACGCAGTATTTT; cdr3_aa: CASSGTYTDTQYF
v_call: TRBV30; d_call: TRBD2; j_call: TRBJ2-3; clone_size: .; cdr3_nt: TGTGCCTGGAGTATGGGGGGACTAGCTTCAGATACGCAGTATTTT; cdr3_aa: CAWSMGGLASDTQYF
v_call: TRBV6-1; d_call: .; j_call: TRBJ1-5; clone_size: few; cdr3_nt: TGTGCCAGCAGTGAATCCGGGAATCAGCCCCAGCATTTT; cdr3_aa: CASSESGNQPQHF
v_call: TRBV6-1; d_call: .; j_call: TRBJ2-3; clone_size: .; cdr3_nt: TGTGCCAGCAGAAAGGGGGGAGGGTTCACAGATACGCAGTATTTT; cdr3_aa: CASRKGGGFTDTQYF
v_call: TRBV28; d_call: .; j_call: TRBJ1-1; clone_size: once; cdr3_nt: TGTGCCAGCAGCAGGTTGACTGAAGCTTTCTTT; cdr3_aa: CASSRLTEAFF
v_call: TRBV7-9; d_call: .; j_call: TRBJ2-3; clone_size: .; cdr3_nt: TGTGCCAGCAGCCTCAGGGGACCAGATACGCAGTATTTT; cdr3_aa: CASSLRGPDTQYF
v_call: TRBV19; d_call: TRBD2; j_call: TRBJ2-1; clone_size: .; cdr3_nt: TGTGCCAGTAGTTCCCCCCCCGGGGGAGGGCCGACCAATGAGCAGTTCTTC; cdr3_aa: CASSSPPGGGPTNEQFF
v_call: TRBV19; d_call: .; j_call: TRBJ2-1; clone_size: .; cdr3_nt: TGTGCCAGTAGTATCTGGCAGGGCAATGAGCAGTTCTTC; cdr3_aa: CASSIWQGNEQFF
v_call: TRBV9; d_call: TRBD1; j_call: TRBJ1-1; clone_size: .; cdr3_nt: TGTGCCAGCAGCGTAGGACAGGGAGTCGTGAGGACTGAAGCTTTCTTT; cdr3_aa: CASSVGQGVVRTEAFF
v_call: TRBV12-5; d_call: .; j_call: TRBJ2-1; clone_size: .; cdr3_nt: TGTGCTAGTGGCCAATCGGGACGTTTGTTTGAGGTCAATGAGCAGTTCTTC; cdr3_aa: CASGQSGRLFEVNEQFF
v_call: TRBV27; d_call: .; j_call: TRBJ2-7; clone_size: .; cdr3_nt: TGTGCCAGCAGTTTTGGCTCCAGCTCCTACGAGCAGTACTTC; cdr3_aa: CASSFGSSSYEQYF
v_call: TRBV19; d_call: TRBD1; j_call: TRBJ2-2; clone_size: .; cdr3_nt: TGTGCCAGTAGTGGGACAGGGAACACCGGGGAGCTGTTTTTT; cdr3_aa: CASSGTGNTGELFF
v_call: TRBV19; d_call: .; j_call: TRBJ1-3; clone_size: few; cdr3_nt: TGTGCCAGTACACGTCTGACTTCTGGAAACACCATATATTTT; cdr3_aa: CASTRLTSGNTIYF
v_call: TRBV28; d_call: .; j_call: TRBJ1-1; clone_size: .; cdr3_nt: TGTGCCAGCAGTTCGCCGGGGGGCGAGAACACTGAAGCTTTCTTT; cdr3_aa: CASSSPGGENTEAFF
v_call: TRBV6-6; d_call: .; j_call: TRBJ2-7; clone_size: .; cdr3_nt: TGTGCCAGCAGTGACACTTACGAGCAGTACTTC; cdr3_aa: CASSDTYEQYF
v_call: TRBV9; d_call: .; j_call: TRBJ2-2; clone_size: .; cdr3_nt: TGTGCCAGCAGCGTAGAAGGAGGTTCCACCGGGGAGCTGTTTTTT; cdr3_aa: CASSVEGGSTGELFF
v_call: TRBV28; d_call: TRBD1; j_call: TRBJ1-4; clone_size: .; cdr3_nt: TGTGCCAGCAGGGTAGGTCCGGGACAGTCTAATGAAAAACTGTTTTTT; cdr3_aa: CASRVGPGQSNEKLFF
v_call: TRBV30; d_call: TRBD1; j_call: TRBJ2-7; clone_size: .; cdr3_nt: TGTGCCTGCGTCGCCGGGACAGGGATATACGAGCAGTACTTC; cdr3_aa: CACVAGTGIYEQYF
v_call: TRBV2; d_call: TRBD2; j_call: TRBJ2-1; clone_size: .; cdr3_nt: TGTGCCAGCGGGACTAGAGGTGGGAATGAGCAGTTCTTC; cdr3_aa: CASGTRGGNEQFF
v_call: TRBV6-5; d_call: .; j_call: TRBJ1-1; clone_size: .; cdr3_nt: TGTGCCAGCAGTTCCGACAGCCCTCCGCCCTCTGAAGCTTTCTTT; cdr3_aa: CASSSDSPPPSEAFF
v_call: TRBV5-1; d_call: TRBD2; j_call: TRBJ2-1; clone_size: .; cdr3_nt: TGCGCCAGCAGCTTGGTCCTAAGCGGGGGCCTTGATGAGCAGTTCTTC; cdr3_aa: CASSLVLSGGLDEQFF
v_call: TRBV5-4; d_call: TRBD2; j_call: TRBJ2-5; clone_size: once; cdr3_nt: TGTGCCAGCAGGGTGGTGGGGGGGCAAGAGACCCAGTACTTC; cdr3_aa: CASRVVGGQETQYF
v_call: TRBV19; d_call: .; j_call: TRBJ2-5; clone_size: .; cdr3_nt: TGTGCCAGTAGTATGAGACTGGGAGAGACCCAGTACTTC; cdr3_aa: CASSMRLGETQYF
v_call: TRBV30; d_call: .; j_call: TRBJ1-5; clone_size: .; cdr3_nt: TGTGCCTGGAGTGTACCGGGACCCAATCAGCCCCAGCATTTT; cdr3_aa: CAWSVPGPNQPQHF
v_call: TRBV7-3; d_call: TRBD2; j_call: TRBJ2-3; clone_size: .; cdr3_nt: TGTGCCAGCAGCTCCCCTCGACTAGCGGGAGCCCCAGATACGCAGTATTTT; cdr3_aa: CASSSPRLAGAPDTQYF
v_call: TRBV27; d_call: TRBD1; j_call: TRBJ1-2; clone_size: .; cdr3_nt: TGTGCCAGCAGTCTCGGGACAGGCTATGGCTACACCTTC; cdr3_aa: CASSLGTGYGYTF